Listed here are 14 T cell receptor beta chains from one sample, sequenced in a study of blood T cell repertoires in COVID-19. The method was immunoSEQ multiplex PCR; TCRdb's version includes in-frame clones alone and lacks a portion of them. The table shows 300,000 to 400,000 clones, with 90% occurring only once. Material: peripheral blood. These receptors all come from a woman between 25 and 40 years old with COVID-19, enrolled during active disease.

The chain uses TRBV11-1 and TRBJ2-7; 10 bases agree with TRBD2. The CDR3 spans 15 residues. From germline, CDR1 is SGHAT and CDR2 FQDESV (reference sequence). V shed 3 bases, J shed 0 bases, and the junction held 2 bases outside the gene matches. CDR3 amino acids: CASSLRLAGSYEQYF. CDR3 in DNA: TGTGCCAGCAGCTTGCGACTAGCGGGCTCCTACGAGCAGTACTTC.

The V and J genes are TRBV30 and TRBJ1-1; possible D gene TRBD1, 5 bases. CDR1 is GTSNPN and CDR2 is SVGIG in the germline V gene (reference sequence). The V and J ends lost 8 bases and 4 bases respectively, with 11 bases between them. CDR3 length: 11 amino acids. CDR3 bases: TGTGCCGGAGGGGCAGGCACTGAAGCTTTCTTT. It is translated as CAGGAGTEAFF.

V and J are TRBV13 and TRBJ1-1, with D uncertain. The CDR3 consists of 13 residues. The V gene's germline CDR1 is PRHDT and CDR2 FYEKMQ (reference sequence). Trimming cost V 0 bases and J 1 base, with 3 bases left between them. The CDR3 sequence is CASSLGANTEAFF. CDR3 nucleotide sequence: TGTGCCAGCAGCTTAGGAGCGAACACTGAAGCTTTCTTT. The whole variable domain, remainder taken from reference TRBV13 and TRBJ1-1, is AAGVIQSPRHLIKEKRETATLKCYPIPRHDTVYWYQQGPGQDPQFLISFYEKMQSDKGSIPDRFSAQQFSDYHSELNMSSLELGDSALYFCASSLGANTEAFFGQGTRLTVV.

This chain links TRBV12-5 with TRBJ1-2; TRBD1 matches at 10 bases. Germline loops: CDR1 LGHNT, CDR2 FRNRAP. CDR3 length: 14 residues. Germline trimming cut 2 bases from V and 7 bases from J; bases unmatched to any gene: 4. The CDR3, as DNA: TGTGCTAGTGGTTTGAGAGGACAGGGGGGTGGCTACACCTTC. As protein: CASGLRGQGGGYTF.

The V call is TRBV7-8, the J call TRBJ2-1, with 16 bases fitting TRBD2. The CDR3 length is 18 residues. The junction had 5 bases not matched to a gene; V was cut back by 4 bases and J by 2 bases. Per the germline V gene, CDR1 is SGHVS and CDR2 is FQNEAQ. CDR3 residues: CASSWGLAGGRTYNEQFF. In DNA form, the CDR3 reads TGTGCCAGCAGCTGGGGACTAGCGGGAGGGCGAACCTACAATGAGCAGTTCTTC.

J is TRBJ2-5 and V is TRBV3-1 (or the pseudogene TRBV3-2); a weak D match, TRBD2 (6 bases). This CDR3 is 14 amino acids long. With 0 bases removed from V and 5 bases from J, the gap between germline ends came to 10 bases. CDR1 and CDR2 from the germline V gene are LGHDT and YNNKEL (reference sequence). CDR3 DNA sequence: TGTGCCAGCAGCCAAGATTGGACTACGGAGACCCAGTACTTC. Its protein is CASSQDWTTETQYF.

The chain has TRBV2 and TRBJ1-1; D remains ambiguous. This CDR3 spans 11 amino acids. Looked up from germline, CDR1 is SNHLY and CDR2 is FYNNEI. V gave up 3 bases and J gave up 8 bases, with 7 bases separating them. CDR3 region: CASSERVEAFF. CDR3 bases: TGTGCCAGCAGTGAGAGGGTAGAAGCTTTCTTT.

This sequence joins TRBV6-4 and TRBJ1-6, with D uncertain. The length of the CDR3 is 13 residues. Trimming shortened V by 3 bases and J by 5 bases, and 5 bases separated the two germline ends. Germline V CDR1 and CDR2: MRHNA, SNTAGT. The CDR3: CASSEQNNSPLHF. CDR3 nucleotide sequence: TGTGCCAGCAGTGAACAGAATAATTCACCCCTCCACTTT.

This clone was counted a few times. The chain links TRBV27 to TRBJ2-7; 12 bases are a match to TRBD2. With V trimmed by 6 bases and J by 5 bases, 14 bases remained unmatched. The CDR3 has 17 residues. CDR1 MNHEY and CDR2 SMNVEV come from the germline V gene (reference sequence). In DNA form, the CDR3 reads TGTGCCAGCAGACCCCTTTGGACTAGCGGGATAGCCCACGAGCAGTACTTC. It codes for CASRPLWTSGIAHEQYF.

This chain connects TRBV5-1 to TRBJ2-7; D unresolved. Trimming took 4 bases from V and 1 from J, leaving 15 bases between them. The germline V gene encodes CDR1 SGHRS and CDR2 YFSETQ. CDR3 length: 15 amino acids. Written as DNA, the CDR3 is TGCGCCAGCAGCATGGGCCCCCAGGAATCCTACGAGCAGTACTTC. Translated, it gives CASSMGPQESYEQYF.

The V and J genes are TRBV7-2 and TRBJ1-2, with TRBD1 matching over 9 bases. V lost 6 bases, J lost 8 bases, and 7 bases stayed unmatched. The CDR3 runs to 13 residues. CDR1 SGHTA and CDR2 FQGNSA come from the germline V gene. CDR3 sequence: CASRSGTGRGYTF. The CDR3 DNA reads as TGTGCCAGCAGATCCGGGACAGGGAGAGGCTACACCTTC. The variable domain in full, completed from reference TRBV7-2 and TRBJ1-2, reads GAGVSQSPSNKVTEKGKDVELRCDPISGHTALYWYRQSLGQGLEFLIYFQGNSAPDKSGLPSDRFSAERTGGSVSTLTIQRTQQEDSAVYLCASRSGTGRGYTFGSGTRLTVV.

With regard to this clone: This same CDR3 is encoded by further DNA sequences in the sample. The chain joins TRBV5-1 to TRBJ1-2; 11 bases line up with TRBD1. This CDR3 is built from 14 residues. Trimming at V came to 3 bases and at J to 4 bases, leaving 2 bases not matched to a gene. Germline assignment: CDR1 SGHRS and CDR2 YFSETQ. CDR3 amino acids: CASSSGQGVYGYTF. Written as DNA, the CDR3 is TGCGCCAGCAGCTCGGGACAGGGGGTCTATGGCTACACCTTC.

This CDR3 reads CASSRRTISLRTDTQYF. The CDR3 region has the DNA TGTGCCAGCAGCCGCCGGACTATTTCTCTCCGCACAGATACGCAGTATTTT. The chain couples TRBV3-1 (or the pseudogene TRBV3-2) to TRBJ2-3; D might be TRBD2 (6 bases). V was cut by 4 bases and J by 1 base, with 18 bases left in between. The CDR3 loop spans 17 amino acids. CDR1 and CDR2 from the germline V gene are LGHDT and YNNKEL (reference sequence).

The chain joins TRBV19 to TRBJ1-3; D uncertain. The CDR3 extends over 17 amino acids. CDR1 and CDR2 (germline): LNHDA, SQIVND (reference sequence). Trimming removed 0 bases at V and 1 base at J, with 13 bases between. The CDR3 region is CASSIDPGARSGNTIYF. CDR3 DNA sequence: TGTGCCAGTAGTATAGACCCGGGAGCTAGATCTGGAAACACCATATATTTT.